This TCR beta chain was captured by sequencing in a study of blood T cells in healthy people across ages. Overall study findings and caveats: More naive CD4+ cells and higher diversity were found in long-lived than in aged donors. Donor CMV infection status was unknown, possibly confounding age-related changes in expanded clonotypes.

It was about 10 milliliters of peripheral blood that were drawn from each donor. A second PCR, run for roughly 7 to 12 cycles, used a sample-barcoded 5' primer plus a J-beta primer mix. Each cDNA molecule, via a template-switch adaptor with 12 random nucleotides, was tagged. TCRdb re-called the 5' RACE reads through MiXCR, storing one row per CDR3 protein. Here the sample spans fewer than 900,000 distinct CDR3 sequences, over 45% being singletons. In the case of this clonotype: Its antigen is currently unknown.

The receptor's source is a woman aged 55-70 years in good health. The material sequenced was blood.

The CDR3 is CASSSLPGQETQYF. In DNA form, the CDR3 reads TGCGCCAGCAGCTCCCTGCCAGGGCAAGAGACCCAGTACTTC. The V call is TRBV5-1, the J call TRBJ2-5; possible D gene TRBD1, 5 bases. Germline CDR1 SGHRS, CDR2 YFSETQ. This CDR3 is 14 amino acids long. V was cut by 3 bases and J by 2 bases, with 11 bases left in between.